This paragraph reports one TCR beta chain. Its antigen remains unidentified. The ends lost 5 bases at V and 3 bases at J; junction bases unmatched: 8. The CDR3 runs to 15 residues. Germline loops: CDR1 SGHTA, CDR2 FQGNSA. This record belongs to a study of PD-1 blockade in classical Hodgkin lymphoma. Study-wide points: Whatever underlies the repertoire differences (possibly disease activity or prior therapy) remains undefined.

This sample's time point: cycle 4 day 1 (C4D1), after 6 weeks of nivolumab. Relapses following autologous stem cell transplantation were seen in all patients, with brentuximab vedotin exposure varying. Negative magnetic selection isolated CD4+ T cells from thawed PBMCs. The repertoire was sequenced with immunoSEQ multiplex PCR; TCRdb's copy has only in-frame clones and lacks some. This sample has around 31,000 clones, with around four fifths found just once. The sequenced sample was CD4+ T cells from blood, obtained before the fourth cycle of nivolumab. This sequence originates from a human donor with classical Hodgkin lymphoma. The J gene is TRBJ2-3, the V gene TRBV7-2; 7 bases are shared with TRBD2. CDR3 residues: CASSNRDYTTDTQYF. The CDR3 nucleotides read TGTGCCAGCAGCAACCGGGACTATACGACAGATACGCAGTATTTT.